The sequence of this TCR beta chain was determined in a study of T cells in Graves' hyperthyroidism and ophthalmopathy. This CDR3 has 15 amino acids. CDR1 MNHNS and CDR2 SASEGT come from the germline V gene. V lost 7 bases to trimming and J lost 2 bases, with 18 bases between them. The TCR beta CDR3 regions underwent amplification using RNA transcripts as the source. Using the HTBI primer set, a first-round RT-PCR was run on the TCR CDR3. TCRdb re-analysed the multiplex PCR reads in MiXCR, keeping a single row per CDR3 protein. In the table there are 660,000 or so distinct CDR3 sequences, around 21% of which are singletons.

The source of this sequence is a man aged 25-45 years with Graves' ophthalmopathy. Sequencing input: blood. The rearrangement uses TRBV6-1 and TRBJ2-7, with a possible D match to TRBD2 (5 bases). The CDR3 region is CASTQSPRETYEQYF. The CDR3 DNA reads as TGTGCCAGCACCCAATCTCCTAGGGAGACCTACGAGCAGTACTTC.